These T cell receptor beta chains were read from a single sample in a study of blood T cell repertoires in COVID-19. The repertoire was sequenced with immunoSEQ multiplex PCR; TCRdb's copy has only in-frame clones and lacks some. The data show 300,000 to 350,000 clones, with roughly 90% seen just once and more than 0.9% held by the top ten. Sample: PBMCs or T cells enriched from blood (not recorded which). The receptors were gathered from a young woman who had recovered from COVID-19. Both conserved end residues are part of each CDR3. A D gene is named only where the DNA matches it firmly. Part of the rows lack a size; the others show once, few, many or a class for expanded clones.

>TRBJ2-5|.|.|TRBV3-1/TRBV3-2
CASSPPGDGTQYF
TGTGCCAGCAGCCCCCCAGGGGATGGGACCCAGTACTTC
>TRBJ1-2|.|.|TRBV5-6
CASSPGTATYGYTF
TGTGCCAGCAGCCCAGGGACTGCTACCTATGGCTACACCTTC
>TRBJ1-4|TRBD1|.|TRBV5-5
CASSLRQGVVKLFF
TGTGCCAGCAGCTTGAGACAGGGGGTAGTAAAACTGTTTTTT
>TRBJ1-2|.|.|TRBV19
CASSRTANYGYTF
TGTGCCAGTAGCCGCACAGCTAACTATGGCTACACCTTC
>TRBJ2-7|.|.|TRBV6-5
CASSRGNEQYF
TGTGCCAGCAGTAGGGGCAACGAGCAGTACTTC
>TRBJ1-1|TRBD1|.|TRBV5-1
CASSSRQGEGTEAFF
TGCGCCAGCAGCTCTAGACAGGGGGAGGGCACTGAAGCTTTCTTT
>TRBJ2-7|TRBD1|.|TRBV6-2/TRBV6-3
CASSYRDSYEQYF
TGTGCCAGCAGTTACCGGGACAGCTACGAGCAGTACTTC
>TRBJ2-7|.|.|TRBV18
CASSPQQNEQYF
TGTGCCAGCTCACCACAACAGAACGAGCAGTACTTC
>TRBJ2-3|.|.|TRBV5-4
CASSGGLGVTDTQYF
TGTGCCAGCAGCGGTGGGCTAGGGGTCACAGATACGCAGTATTTT
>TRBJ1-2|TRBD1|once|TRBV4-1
CASSQPRTGNGYTF
TGCGCCAGCAGCCAACCCCGGACAGGTAATGGCTACACCTTC
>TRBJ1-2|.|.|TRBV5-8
CASSLELRHSYGYTF
TGTGCCAGCAGCTTGGAGCTGCGCCATTCCTATGGCTACACCTTC
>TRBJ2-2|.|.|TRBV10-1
CASSGTANTGELFF
TGCGCCAGCAGTGGGACAGCCAACACCGGGGAGCTGTTTTTT
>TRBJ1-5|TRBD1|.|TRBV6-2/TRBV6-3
CASSYRTGGWDSNQPQHF
TGTGCCAGCAGTTACAGGACAGGGGGATGGGATAGCAATCAGCCCCAGCATTTT
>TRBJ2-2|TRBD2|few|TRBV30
CAWTDRGGNTGELFF
TGTGCCTGGACCGATCGGGGGGGGAACACCGGGGAGCTGTTTTTT
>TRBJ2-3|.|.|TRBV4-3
CASSLSFFGTDTQYF
TGCGCCAGCAGCCTCTCCTTTTTCGGCACAGATACGCAGTATTTT
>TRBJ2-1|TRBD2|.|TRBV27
CASSLSPSGGYNEQFF
TGTGCCAGCAGTTTATCCCCTAGCGGGGGCTACAATGAGCAGTTCTTC
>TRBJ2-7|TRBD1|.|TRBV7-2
CASSLAGTVQYEQYF
TGTGCCAGCAGCTTAGCCGGGACAGTACAATACGAGCAGTACTTC
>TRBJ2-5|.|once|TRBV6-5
CASSLDRPLGETQYF
TGTGCCAGCAGTCTCGACAGGCCGCTCGGGGAGACCCAGTACTTC
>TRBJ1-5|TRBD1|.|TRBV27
CASTGDSSQPQHF
TGTGCCAGCACCGGGGACAGTTCTCAGCCCCAGCATTTT
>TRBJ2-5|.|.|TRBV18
CASSPSSAEETQYF
TGTGCCAGCTCACCATCGAGCGCGGAAGAGACCCAGTACTTC
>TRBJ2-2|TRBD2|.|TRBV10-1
CASSEALGPGSSGLAGVLTGELFF
TGCGCCAGCAGTGAGGCCTTGGGTCCAGGTTCGAGCGGACTAGCGGGGGTACTCACCGGGGAGCTGTTTTTT
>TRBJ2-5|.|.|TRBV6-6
CASSPTPRWTRGETQYF
TGTGCCAGCAGTCCCACCCCTCGTTGGACAAGAGGAGAGACCCAGTACTTC
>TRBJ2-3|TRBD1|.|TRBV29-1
CSVIARDSSNTQYF
TGCAGCGTCATTGCCCGGGACAGTTCCAATACGCAGTATTTT
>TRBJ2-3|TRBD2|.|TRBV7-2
CASSRAGYTDTQYF
TGTGCCAGCAGCAGAGCGGGGTACACAGATACGCAGTATTTT
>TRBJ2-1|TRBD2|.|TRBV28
CASSLGLAGGPSSYNEQFF
TGTGCCAGCAGTTTAGGGCTAGCGGGGGGCCCGAGCTCCTACAATGAGCAGTTCTTC
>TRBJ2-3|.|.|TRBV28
CASSLSGGGGRADTQYF
TGTGCCAGCAGTTTATCAGGAGGGGGGGGCCGGGCAGATACGCAGTATTTT
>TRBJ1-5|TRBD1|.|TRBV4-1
CASSARTGSDQPQHF
TGCGCCAGCAGCGCAAGGACAGGCAGCGATCAGCCCCAGCATTTT
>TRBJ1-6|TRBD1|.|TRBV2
CASSGQGNRGLNSPLHF
TGTGCCAGCAGTGGACAGGGTAATAGGGGTTTGAATTCACCCCTCCACTTT
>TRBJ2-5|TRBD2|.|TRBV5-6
CASSLASGGAETQYF
TGTGCCAGCAGCTTGGCCAGCGGGGGGGCGGAGACCCAGTACTTC